These 28 T cell receptor beta chains were all obtained from the same sample, sequenced in a study of blood T cell repertoires in COVID-19. TCRdb's table, derived via immunoSEQ multiplex PCR, lists solely in-frame clones and lacks some. Among about 480,000 clones, 75% to 90% were seen once, and the ten largest hold approximately 8.3%. Sequenced material: PBMCs or T cells enriched from blood (not recorded which). These receptors all come from a woman aged 60 to 75 who had recovered from COVID-19.

This clone was seen a single time. The chain employs TRBV5-1 and TRBJ2-2, with D perhaps matching TRBD2 (6 bases). The V end was cut by 4 bases, the J end by 8 bases, with 12 bases between. The CDR3 covers 13 residues. CDR1 SGHRS and CDR2 YFSETQ come from the germline V gene. In DNA form, the CDR3 reads TGCGCCAGCAGCCGAGGAGCGGGTGGGGAGCTGTTTTTT. Encoded protein: CASSRGAGGELFF.

V is TRBV12-3 or TRBV12-4 and J is TRBJ1-2, with D tentatively TRBD1 (6 bases). The CDR3 has 11 residues. The V end was cut by 2 bases, the J end by 9 bases, with 7 bases between. CDR3 in amino acids: CASSLTGRYTF. The DNA for the CDR3 is TGTGCCAGCAGTTTAACAGGGCGCTACACCTTC.

The chain links TRBV6-1 to TRBJ2-7; no definite D call. The CDR3 sequence is 14 residues long. The germline gives CDR1 MNHNS, CDR2 SASEGT. V was shortened by 0 bases and J by 0 bases, with 6 bases between the two germline ends. The CDR3 spells CASSEATNSYEQYV. In DNA, the CDR3 is TGTGCCAGCAGTGAAGCGACAAACTCCTACGAGCAGTACGTC.

CDR3 region: CASSPTGTGMGQPQHF. The CDR3 coding sequence is TGTGCCAGCAGCCCAACCGGGACAGGAATGGGCCAGCCCCAGCATTTT. The J gene is TRBJ1-5, the V gene TRBV11-2, with TRBD1 matching 8 bases. CDR1 is SGHAT and CDR2 is FQNNGV in the germline V gene. This CDR3 spans 16 amino acids. The J segment lost 7 bases and the V segment lost 5 bases, leaving 13 bases of the junction unmatched.

The chain has TRBV11-2 and TRBJ2-7; weak D call: TRBD1 (6 bases). V lost 3 bases, J lost 0 bases, and 12 bases lay in between. The CDR3 runs to 15 residues. CDR1 and CDR2 (germline): SGHAT, FQNNGV. The CDR3, as DNA: TGTGCCAGCAGCTTCGGAGGACAGAGCTCCTACGAGCAGTACGTC. Translation: CASSFGGQSSYEQYV.

The chain links TRBV11-2 to TRBJ1-3; TRBD1 agrees at 8 bases. The CDR3 totals 15 residues. V lost 4 bases and J lost 4; bases outside the gene matches: 6. Germline V gene sequence: CDR1 SGHAT, CDR2 FQNNGV. CDR3 coding DNA: TGTGCCAGCAGCTCACAGGGGGTGACGGGAAACACCATATATTTT. Amino acid sequence: CASSSQGVTGNTIYF.

The chain joins TRBV10-3 to TRBJ1-1; D is perhaps TRBD1 (6 bases). V was shortened by 4 bases and J by 0 bases, with 9 bases between the two germline ends. Germline CDR1 is ENHRY and CDR2 is SYGVKD. The CDR3 is made up of 14 amino acids. Here the CDR3 reads CAISGQAMNTEAFF. DNA for the CDR3: TGTGCCATCAGTGGACAGGCTATGAACACTGAAGCTTTCTTT.

This chain joins TRBV28 and TRBJ1-2; a possible D gene is TRBD1 (5 bases). The V gene's germline CDR1 is MDHEN and CDR2 SYDVKM. This CDR3 has 12 amino acids. The V end was cut by 4 bases, the J end by 4 bases, with 7 bases between. The CDR3 sequence is CASSSDIYGYTF. The CDR3 DNA follows: TGTGCCAGCAGTTCGGACATCTATGGCTACACCTTC.

V and J are TRBV24-1 and TRBJ2-7; tentative D call: TRBD1 (5 bases). CDR3 length: 15 residues. Germline CDR1 is KGHDR and CDR2 is SFDVKD. V was trimmed by 4 bases and J by 0 bases, leaving 12 bases between them. The CDR3 DNA follows: TGTGCCACCAGTGACCGTCGACAGATCTCCTACGAGCAGTACTTC. This codes for CATSDRRQISYEQYF.

The gene calls are TRBV7-6 and TRBJ2-7; 11 nucleotides match TRBD2. CDR1 is SGHVS and CDR2 is FNYEAQ in the germline V gene. The V segment lost 5 bases and the J segment 4 bases; nucleotides outside the gene matches: 4. The CDR3 contains 14 residues. The CDR3: CASSISGGEYEQYF. CDR3 DNA sequence: TGTGCCAGCAGCATTAGCGGGGGGGAATACGAGCAGTACTTC. The full variable domain, completed using reference TRBV7-6 and TRBJ2-7, is GAGVSQSPRYKVTKRGQDVALRCDPISGHVSLYWYRQALGQGPEFLTYFNYEAQQDKSGLPNDRFSAERPEGSISTLTIQRTEQRDSAMYRCASSISGGEYEQYFGPGTRLTVT.

The chain couples TRBV6-2 or TRBV6-3 to TRBJ1-1; TRBD1 is a possible D gene (5 bases). V lost 2 bases and J lost 3, with 13 bases in between. In germline, CDR1 is MNHEY, CDR2 SVGEGT. This CDR3 has 15 amino acids. The CDR3 is CASSYATAGYTEAFF. The CDR3 DNA follows: TGTGCCAGCAGTTACGCGACAGCCGGGTACACTGAAGCTTTCTTT.

CDR3 nucleotide sequence: TGTGCCAGCAGTAGATCTCGGGAGGGTGGAGGCTACACCTTC. Residues: CASSRSREGGGYTF. V gene TRBV11-2 combines with J gene TRBJ1-2; no clear D. Germline CDR1 reads SGHAT; CDR2 reads FQNNGV. The V end lost 6 bases, the J end lost 8 bases, and 19 bases lay between the germline ends. CDR3 length: 14 amino acids.

V usage is TRBV2 and J usage is TRBJ1-2; a weak D match, TRBD1 (6 bases). Germline V lookup: CDR1 SNHLY, CDR2 FYNNEI. V dropped 1 base and J dropped 4 bases, with 10 bases sitting between them. This CDR3 has 14 residues. CDR3 residues: CASSEDRAIYGYTF. DNA of the CDR3: TGTGCCAGCAGTGAAGACAGGGCAATCTATGGCTACACCTTC.

The V call is TRBV5-1, the J call TRBJ2-1; 12 bases map to TRBD2. The CDR3 covers 15 residues. The J segment lost 4 bases and the V segment lost 3 bases, leaving 2 bases of the junction unmatched. CDR1 is SGHRS, CDR2 YFSETQ, per germline. CDR3 in DNA: TGCGCCAGCAGCTCTAGCGGGGGGGCTTACAATGAGCAGTTCTTC. It encodes CASSSSGGAYNEQFF.

The chain recombines TRBV9 with TRBJ2-7; D is perhaps TRBD1 (6 bases). The CDR3 sequence is 15 residues long. Germline V gives CDR1 SGDLS, CDR2 YYNGEE. Trimming stripped 3 bases from V and 2 bases from J, with 15 bases between. The CDR3 region has the DNA TGTGCCAGCAGCGCCCGGGACATCGGGCCCTACGAGCAGTACTTC. Its protein is CASSARDIGPYEQYF.

This chain uses TRBV3-1 (or the pseudogene TRBV3-2) with TRBJ1-6; possible D gene TRBD1, 6 bases. This CDR3 contains 14 residues. Germline loops: CDR1 LGHDT, CDR2 YNNKEL (reference sequence). V lost 4 bases to trimming and J lost 7 bases, with 11 bases between them. CDR3 DNA: TGTGCCAGCAGCCGATGGACAGAGAATTCACCCCTCCACTTT. This gives the protein CASSRWTENSPLHF.

The chain is built from TRBV24-1 and TRBJ2-4; 9 nucleotides align to TRBD1. The junction had 6 bases not matched to a gene; V was cut back by 7 bases and J by 0 bases. The CDR3 sequence is 16 residues long. Germline CDR1 and CDR2: KGHDR and SFDVKD. Here the CDR3 reads CATSLTGGGAKNIQYF. The CDR3 nucleotides read TGTGCCACCAGCCTGACAGGGGGTGGAGCCAAAAACATTCAGTACTTC.

V is TRBV30 and J is TRBJ1-5; D not resolved. The CDR3 spans 14 residues. Germline assignment: CDR1 GTSNPN and CDR2 SVGIG (reference sequence). Trimming left V 2 bases short and J 4 bases short, with 12 bases between. The CDR3 DNA reads TGTGCCTGGAGTCAGGCAGGCAGAAATCAGCCCCAGCATTTT. Residues: CAWSQAGRNQPQHF. Full variable domain (missing parts from reference TRBV30 and TRBJ1-5): SQTIHQWPATLVQPVGSPLSLECTVEGTSNPNLYWYRQAAGRGLQLLFYSVGIGQISSEVPQNLSASRPQDRQFILSSKKLLLSDSGFYLCAWSQAGRNQPQHFGDGTRLSIL.

The chain joins TRBV19 to TRBJ1-2; 7 bases are a match to TRBD1. J gave up 7 bases and V 6 bases, and 11 bases lay outside the gene matches. This CDR3 is built from 14 residues. Germline lookup yields CDR1 LNHDA and CDR2 SQIVND (reference sequence). The CDR3 sequence is CASSPNPGTAGYTF. The DNA for the CDR3 is TGTGCCAGTAGCCCCAATCCCGGGACAGCTGGCTACACCTTC.

The rearrangement uses TRBV3-1 (or the pseudogene TRBV3-2) and TRBJ2-3, with 14 bases that match TRBD2. Germline V CDR1 and CDR2: LGHDT, YNNKEL (reference sequence). The CDR3 length is 18 residues. The J segment lost 3 bases and the V segment lost 4 bases, leaving 9 bases of the junction unmatched. The CDR3 DNA follows: TGTGCCAGCAGCCCTAGTCGACTAGCGGGGGGGCGAACAGATACGCAGTATTTT. It is translated as CASSPSRLAGGRTDTQYF.

V gene TRBV24-1 combines with J gene TRBJ1-5; D is perhaps TRBD1 (6 bases). This CDR3 has 19 residues. Germline CDR1 and CDR2: KGHDR and SFDVKD. Trimming took off 3 bases at V and 0 bases at J, with 20 bases between the two ends. The CDR3 nucleotides read TGTGCCACCAGTGATCACCAGGGGCCTGCGGCCCATAGCAATCAGCCCCAGCATTTT. Amino acid sequence: CATSDHQGPAAHSNQPQHF.

The V call is TRBV25-1, the J call TRBJ1-3; TRBD1 might be the D (5 bases). Trimming took 3 bases from V and 2 from J, leaving 11 bases between them. This CDR3 comprises 15 residues. Germline loops: CDR1 MGHDK, CDR2 SYGVNS. CDR3 in DNA: TGTGCCAGCAGTGATATGAGGACAACTGGAAACACCATATATTTT. Its translation: CASSDMRTTGNTIYF.

The chain joins TRBV18 to TRBJ1-1; 9 bases fit TRBD1. CDR1 KGHSH and CDR2 LQKENI come from the germline V gene. The J segment lost 1 base and the V segment lost 0 bases, leaving 6 bases of the junction unmatched. CDR3 size: 17 residues. The CDR3 is CASSPPKGQGPNTEAFF. Here the CDR3 DNA reads TGTGCCAGCTCACCACCTAAGGGACAGGGCCCGAACACTGAAGCTTTCTTT.

The chain uses TRBV19 and TRBJ2-2, with D maybe TRBD2 (5 bases). The germline V gene has CDR1 LNHDA and CDR2 SQIVND (reference sequence). V was cut by 1 base and J by 1 base, with 10 bases left in between. This CDR3 has 16 amino acids. As DNA, the CDR3 is TGTGCCAGTAGTATAGGGGAGACGGTGAACACCGGGGAGCTGTTTTTT. It specifies CASSIGETVNTGELFF.

V usage is TRBV16 and J usage is TRBJ2-7; 9 positions agree with TRBD1. Per germline, CDR1 KGHSY and CDR2 FQNENV. The CDR3 covers 15 residues. The J segment lost 5 bases and the V segment lost 4 bases, leaving 9 bases of the junction unmatched. DNA for the CDR3: TGTGCCAGCAGCCCACTCTCACAGGGGGCCCACGAGCAGTACTTC. Amino acids: CASSPLSQGAHEQYF.

A note on this clone: The same CDR3 arises from other DNA sequences in this sample as well. V and J are TRBV2 and TRBJ1-1; D is unresolved. In germline, CDR1 is SNHLY, CDR2 FYNNEI. V was pared by 8 bases and J by 1 base, with 8 bases between. The CDR3 is 12 residues long. As DNA, the CDR3 is TGTGCCAGCGGGAGACAGAACACTGAAGCTTTCTTT. Residues: CASGRQNTEAFF.

The genes are TRBV2 and TRBJ1-5; D gene uncertain. The V gene lost 7 bases and the J gene lost 2 bases, with 9 bases spanning the gap. This CDR3 has 13 amino acids. Per germline, CDR1 SNHLY and CDR2 FYNNEI. The CDR3 spells CASTLEGNQPQHF. The CDR3 coding sequence is TGTGCCAGCACGTTGGAGGGCAATCAGCCCCAGCATTTT.

The rearrangement uses TRBV30 and TRBJ2-2, with D perhaps TRBD1 (5 bases). Germline values: CDR1 GTSNPN, CDR2 SVGIG (reference sequence). The CDR3 is 14 residues long. V was trimmed by 8 bases and J by 0 bases, leaving 13 bases between them. CDR3 in amino acids: CALDRLANTGELFF. The CDR3 DNA is TGTGCCCTCGACAGACTCGCGAACACCGGGGAGCTGTTTTTT.